This TCR beta chain was sequenced during a study of blood T cell repertoires in COVID-19. TCRdb keeps only in-frame clones here, not all; method: immunoSEQ multiplex PCR. The sample lists about 200,000 clones; around 81% were seen once. CDR1 and CDR2 from the germline V gene are SGDLS and YYNGEE. J was trimmed by 0 bases and V by 3 bases; bases with no gene match: 9. There are 18 residues in the CDR3. Enrolled through a virtual design, the participants were between roughly 18 and 100 years of age and came from 24 US areas. Cohorts were based on clinical histories the participants reported. The clonotype originates from a woman in her forties or fifties with acute COVID-19. Sequenced sample: PBMCs or T cells enriched from blood (not recorded which). The chain joins TRBV9 to TRBJ2-2; TRBD1 matches at 9 bases. For the CDR3, the DNA is TGTGCCAGCAGCGGCGGGGACAGGGTCTACCCGAACACCGGGGAGCTGTTTTTT. Amino acid sequence: CASSGGDRVYPNTGELFF.